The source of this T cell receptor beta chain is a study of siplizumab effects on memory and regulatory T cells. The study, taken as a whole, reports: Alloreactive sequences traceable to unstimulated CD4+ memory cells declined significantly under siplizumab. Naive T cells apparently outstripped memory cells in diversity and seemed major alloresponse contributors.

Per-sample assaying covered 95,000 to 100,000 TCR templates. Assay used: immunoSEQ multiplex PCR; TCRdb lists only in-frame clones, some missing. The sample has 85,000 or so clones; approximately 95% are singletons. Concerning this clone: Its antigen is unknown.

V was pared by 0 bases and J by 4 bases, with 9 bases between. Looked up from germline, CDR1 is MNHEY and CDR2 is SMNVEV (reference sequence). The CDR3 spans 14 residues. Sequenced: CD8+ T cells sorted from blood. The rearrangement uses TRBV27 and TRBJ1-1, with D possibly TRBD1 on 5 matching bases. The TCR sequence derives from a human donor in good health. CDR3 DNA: TGTGCCAGCAGTTTATCTGGGACGGGCACTGAAGCTTTCTTT. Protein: CASSLSGTGTEAFF.